The 5 T cell receptor beta chains listed next were all sequenced from one sample in a study of blood T cell repertoires in COVID-19. Generated by immunoSEQ multiplex PCR, the TCRdb table keeps only in-frame clones and is missing some. This table has 100,000 to 110,000 clones, about 91% appearing once. Sequenced: peripheral blood. The receptors stem from a human donor in a cohort sampled during active COVID-19.

The CDR3 sequence: CASSFLPAGGRDEQYF. The DNA of the CDR3 is TGCGCCAGCAGCTTCTTGCCGGCGGGAGGGCGCGACGAGCAGTACTTC. The chain joins TRBV5-1 to TRBJ2-7; TRBD2 agrees at 9 bases. CDR1 is SGHRS and CDR2 is YFSETQ in the germline V gene. The V segment lost 2 bases and the J segment 5 bases; nucleotides outside the gene matches: 11. There are 16 residues in the CDR3. The entire variable domain, with the rest obtained from reference TRBV5-1 and TRBJ2-7, is as follows: KAGVTQTPRYLIKTRGQQVTLSCSPISGHRSVSWYQQTPGQGLQFLFEYFSETQRNKGNFPGRFSGRQFSNSRSEMNVSTLELGDSALYLCASSFLPAGGRDEQYFGPGTRLTVT.

This chain uses TRBV18 with TRBJ2-1; 10 bases align to TRBD2. In germline, CDR1 is KGHSH, CDR2 LQKENI. The CDR3 has 16 amino acids. With 5 bases clipped from V and 1 base from J, the junction kept 5 bases outside the gene matches. CDR3 sequence (DNA): TGTGCCAGCTCATCTGGACTAGCGGCATCCTACAATGAGCAGTTCTTC. It yields the protein CASSSGLAASYNEQFF.

The chain recombines TRBV30 with TRBJ2-3; no firm D call. Trimming shortened V by 0 bases and J by 0 bases, and 10 bases separated the two germline ends. The CDR3 has 15 residues. CDR1 and CDR2 from the germline V gene are GTSNPN and SVGIG (reference sequence). DNA for the CDR3: TGTGCCTGGAGTGTTGCGGTTTCTAGCACAGATACGCAGTATTTT. This gives the protein CAWSVAVSSTDTQYF.

The V and J genes are TRBV5-8 and TRBJ1-1; TRBD1 matches at 9 bases. Germline V gene data show CDR1 as SGHTS and CDR2 as YDEGEE. With 3 bases clipped from V and 4 bases from J, the junction kept 4 bases outside the gene matches. The CDR3 sequence is 14 residues long. The CDR3 DNA reads TGTGCCAGCAGCTCGGACAGGGGTCCCACTGAAGCTTTCTTT. It specifies CASSSDRGPTEAFF.

The chain couples TRBV19 to TRBJ2-3; 7 bases align to TRBD2. Germline V gene lookup returns CDR1 LNHDA and CDR2 SQIVND (reference sequence). J was trimmed by 0 bases and V by 6 bases; bases with no gene match: 3. The CDR3 has 14 residues. The CDR3: CASRKRGSTDTQYF. CDR3 nucleotides: TGTGCCAGTAGGAAGCGGGGAAGCACAGATACGCAGTATTTT.